One and the same sample provided the 26 T cell receptor beta chains below, sequenced in a study of T-cell reconstitution after alpha-beta-depleted transplantation in children. A library of TCRbeta sequences, prepared with unique molecular identifiers, was generated. One entry per CDR3 protein, called by TCRdb with MiXCR from the PCR reads. This table has 450,000 to 550,000 distinct CDR3 sequences, over 9.5% appearing once. Here the sequenced sample was PBMCs, mostly from graft donor cells, taken 180 days after TCRalphabeta/CD19-depleted stem cell transplant. The source is a female patient aged 2 to 10 who had a stem cell transplant for aplastic anemia, so the T cells may come from the graft donor.

V usage is TRBV9 and J usage is TRBJ1-2; D possibly corresponds to TRBD1 (5 bases). The ends were cut back, 3 bases at V and 4 bases at J, with 13 bases in the middle. CDR3 length: 14 residues. Germline V gives CDR1 SGDLS, CDR2 YYNGEE. CDR3 nucleotides: TGTGCCAGCAGCGACGGACACCCTGGCTATGGCTACACCTTC. Its protein is CASSDGHPGYGYTF. Supplemented by reference TRBV9 and TRBJ1-2, the full variable domain reads DSGVTQTPKHLITATGQRVTLRCSPRSGDLSVYWYQQSLDQGLQFLIQYYNGEERAKGNILERFSAQQFPDLHSELNLSSLELGDSALYFCASSDGHPGYGYTFGSGTRLTVV.

This clonotype appeared a few times. J is TRBJ1-1 and V is TRBV20-1; D unclear. V was cut by 0 bases and J by 1 base, with 9 bases left in between. Looked up from germline, CDR1 is DFQATT and CDR2 is SNEGSKA (reference sequence). This CDR3 is 14 amino acids long. CDR3 DNA: TGCAGTGCTAGAGATCCCAACACGAACACTGAAGCTTTCTTT. Protein product: CSARDPNTNTEAFF.

J is TRBJ2-2 and V is TRBV15; D remains ambiguous. The V gene lost 1 base and the J gene lost 8 bases, with 5 bases spanning the gap. Germline-derived CDR1 and CDR2 are LNHNV and YYDKDF (reference sequence). This CDR3 comprises 12 residues. The CDR3 region is CATSRVQGELFF. The CDR3 region has the DNA TGTGCCACCAGCAGAGTCCAGGGGGAGCTGTTTTTT.

This clonotype was seen only a few times. The rearrangement uses TRBV5-1 and TRBJ2-7; D possibly uses TRBD1 or TRBD2 (5 bases each). The CDR3 length is 12 residues. V shed 5 bases and J shed 7 bases, with 13 bases lying between them. CDR1 SGHRS and CDR2 YFSETQ come from the germline V gene. The CDR3 protein is CASSASGGEQYV. The CDR3 nucleotides read TGCGCCAGCAGTGCTTCTGGGGGAGAGCAGTACGTC.

This clonotype came up a few times. The chain is built from TRBV20-1 and TRBJ1-6; no firm D call. Per germline, CDR1 DFQATT and CDR2 SNEGSKA (reference sequence). Trimming took 5 bases from V and 9 from J, leaving 11 bases between them. The CDR3 spans 12 residues. CDR3 nucleotide sequence: TGCAGTGCTCTACCGGACCTTTCACCCCTCCACTTT. Its translation: CSALPDLSPLHF.

This clonotype was seen a few times. The CDR3 DNA reads as TGTGCCAGCAGCTTAGGAGCGGGAGTTGGCCAAGAGACCCAGTACTTC. Residues: CASSLGAGVGQETQYF. The rearrangement links TRBV7-2 to TRBJ2-5, with 8 bases fitting TRBD2. CDR3 length: 16 amino acids. CDR1 is SGHTA and CDR2 is FQGNSA in the germline V gene. V lost 1 base, J lost 1 base, and 5 bases stayed unmatched.

This clonotype was seen only once. This could be a read error, since a much larger clone is one nucleotide away. J is TRBJ2-3 and V is TRBV15, with D possibly matching TRBD1 (6 bases). The CDR3 runs to 15 residues. V gave up 2 bases and J gave up 3 bases, with 12 bases separating them. Germline CDR1 is LNHNV and CDR2 is YYDKDF (reference sequence). CDR3 nucleotides: TGTGCCACCAGCAGACACAGGGTGGTTACAGATACGCAGTATTTT. This gives the protein CATSRHRVVTDTQYF.

This clonotype was seen a handful of times. The chain recombines TRBV3-1 with TRBJ2-1; D is unresolved. CDR1 and CDR2 from the germline V gene are LGHDT and YNNKEL (reference sequence). This CDR3 is 13 amino acids long. The V and J ends lost 3 bases and 8 bases respectively, with 11 bases between them. CDR3 amino acids: CASSQGTADEQFF. DNA for the CDR3: TGTGCCAGCAGCCAGGGCACGGCCGATGAGCAGTTCTTC.

The rearrangement links TRBV7-9 to TRBJ2-3; D is ambiguous. The V end was cut by 8 bases, the J end by 3 bases, with 12 bases between. This CDR3 region has 13 residues. Germline CDR1 reads SEHNR; CDR2 reads FQNEAQ (reference sequence). The CDR3 DNA is TGTGCCAGCTACACCAACAGAACAGATACGCAGTATTTT. It yields the protein CASYTNRTDTQYF.

This clonotype has just a few counts. This rearrangement joins TRBV5-1 to TRBJ1-2; possible D gene TRBD1, 5 bases. The V gene lost 5 bases and the J gene lost 7 bases, with 24 bases spanning the gap. Per germline, CDR1 SGHRS and CDR2 YFSETQ. The CDR3 has 16 residues. CDR3 region: CASSPDGGSALGGYTF. CDR3 in DNA: TGCGCCAGCAGTCCTGACGGGGGTTCGGCTCTAGGTGGCTACACCTTC.

This clonotype showed up just a few times. J is TRBJ2-1 and V is TRBV9; 15 bases align to TRBD2. V was clipped by 4 bases and J by 3 bases; unmatched bases: 8. The CDR3 is 18 residues long. Per the germline V gene, CDR1 is SGDLS and CDR2 is YYNGEE. This CDR3 is CASSIIPGLAGGYNEQFF. Here the CDR3 DNA reads TGTGCCAGCAGCATAATCCCGGGACTAGCGGGAGGCTACAATGAGCAGTTCTTC.

The V call is TRBV6-5, the J call TRBJ1-5; 10 bases map to TRBD1. The CDR3 is made up of 15 amino acids. Unmatched junction bases numbered 7, after V lost 2 bases and J lost 9 bases. CDR1 and CDR2 from the germline V gene are MNHEY and SVGAGI. The chain's CDR3 is CASSYRPGQGLPQHF. The DNA of the CDR3 is TGTGCCAGCAGTTACAGACCGGGACAGGGGTTGCCCCAGCATTTT.

This clonotype was counted only a few times. The chain employs TRBV20-1 and TRBJ1-4; D gene uncertain. The CDR3 length is 12 residues. In germline, CDR1 is DFQATT, CDR2 SNEGSKA (reference sequence). V was cut by 5 bases and J by 3 bases, with 7 bases left in between. The CDR3 region has the DNA TGCAGTGCTTGGCGGGCTAATGAAAAACTGTTTTTT. Protein sequence: CSAWRANEKLFF.

In this sample, this clonotype turned up many times. The J gene is TRBJ2-3, the V gene TRBV20-1, with a possible D match to TRBD2 (5 bases). The CDR3 is made up of 14 amino acids. CDR1 is DFQATT and CDR2 is SNEGSKA in the germline V gene (reference sequence). V lost 6 bases and J 3 bases, leaving 16 bases between the germline ends. CDR3 bases: TGCAGTGCGACGGGTCTATCGGGGACAGATACGCAGTATTTT. Its translation is CSATGLSGTDTQYF.

The rearrangement uses TRBV29-1 and TRBJ2-1; D is perhaps TRBD1 or TRBD2 (6 bases each). Germline assignment: CDR1 SQVTM and CDR2 ANQGSEA. Trimming removed 3 bases at V and 1 base at J, with 22 bases between. The CDR3 extends over 18 amino acids. CDR3 bases: TGCAGCGTTGATATCCGAGGGAGAGGGGGGAATTCCTACAATGAGCAGTTCTTC. Its protein product is CSVDIRGRGGNSYNEQFF.

The genes are TRBV28 and TRBJ1-2; D ambiguous. The germline V gene has CDR1 MDHEN and CDR2 SYDVKM. The CDR3 has 13 residues. Trimming stripped 5 bases from V and 8 bases from J, with 15 bases between. The CDR3 sequence: CASSHGSVYGYTF. DNA for the CDR3: TGTGCCAGCAGTCATGGTTCTGTGTACGGCTACACCTTC.

This clonotype was found many times. This chain links TRBV5-1 with TRBJ2-3, with D maybe TRBD2 (6 bases). The CDR3 sequence is 14 residues long. Germline V gene lookup returns CDR1 SGHRS and CDR2 YFSETQ. V lost 6 bases and J 2 bases, leaving 13 bases between the germline ends. CDR3 loop: CASTTRRDTDTQYF. As DNA, the CDR3 is TGCGCCAGCACCACGCGGCGGGACACAGATACGCAGTATTTT.

This clonotype was counted between two and nine times. This sequence joins TRBV29-1 and TRBJ1-2; D is possibly TRBD1 (6 bases). Germline V gene data show CDR1 as SQVTM and CDR2 as ANQGSEA. The CDR3 covers 12 residues. V was pared by 5 bases and J by 8 bases, with 15 bases between. Here the CDR3 reads CSVLGGPGGYTF. The CDR3 DNA sequence: TGCAGCGTTCTGGGGGGGCCGGGGGGCTACACCTTC.

This clonotype was picked up a small number of times. This chain connects TRBV11-3 to TRBJ2-1; TRBD2 matches 11 bases. The CDR3 totals 16 residues. Looked up from germline, CDR1 is SGHNT and CDR2 is YENEEA. The ends lost 3 bases at V and 7 bases at J; junction bases unmatched: 8. The CDR3 DNA reads TGTGCCAGCAGCTTTATACTAGCGGGAGTGGTTAATGAGCAGTTCTTC. Protein product: CASSFILAGVVNEQFF. Full variable domain (remainder filled in from reference TRBV11-3 and TRBJ2-1): EAGVVQSPRYKIIEKKQPVAFWCNPISGHNTLYWYLQNLGQGPELLIRYENEEAVDDSQLPKDRFSAERLKGVDSTLKIQPAELGDSAVYLCASSFILAGVVNEQFFGPGTRLTVL.

J is TRBJ2-5 and V is TRBV11-2; perhaps TRBD2 as D (6 bases). The V gene lost 2 bases and the J gene lost 4 bases, with 23 bases spanning the gap. Looked up from germline, CDR1 is SGHAT and CDR2 is FQNNGV. CDR3 length: 18 residues. CDR3 bases: TGTGCCAGCAGCTTATACCCGCGTGGGAGCGGGCTCTTAGAGACCCAGTACTTC. Its translation: CASSLYPRGSGLLETQYF.

The V gene is TRBV20-1, the J gene TRBJ1-6; weak D call: TRBD1 (6 bases). The length of the CDR3 is 15 residues. Germline loops: CDR1 DFQATT, CDR2 SNEGSKA (reference sequence). The germline V and J ends were trimmed by 7 bases and 9 bases, with 22 bases remaining between them. The CDR3 DNA sequence: TGCAGTGTTACACAGGGCCTAGGGACCTCTTCACCCCTCCACTTT. It encodes CSVTQGLGTSSPLHF.

This clonotype appeared a few times. This chain uses TRBV5-1 with TRBJ2-1, with 10 nucleotides matching TRBD2. The J segment lost 0 bases and the V segment lost 3 bases, leaving 3 bases of the junction unmatched. Germline loops: CDR1 SGHRS, CDR2 YFSETQ. The CDR3 is 16 residues long. In DNA form, the CDR3 reads TGCGCCAGCAGCTCACTAGCGGGACCCTCCTACAATGAGCAGTTCTTC. It specifies CASSSLAGPSYNEQFF.

V is TRBV25-1 and J is TRBJ2-5, with D maybe TRBD2 (5 bases). Trimming left V 2 bases short and J 1 base short, with 8 bases between. The CDR3 contains 14 residues. The germline V gene has CDR1 MGHDK and CDR2 SYGVNS. The CDR3 protein is CASSEGLIQETQYF. CDR3 bases: TGTGCCAGCAGTGAAGGACTGATCCAAGAGACCCAGTACTTC. The variable domain in full, with the rest retrieved from reference TRBV25-1 and TRBJ2-5, is EADIYQTPRYLVIGTGKKITLECSQTMGHDKMYWYQQDPGMELHLIHYSYGVNSTEKGDLSSESTVSRIRTEHFPLTLESARPSHTSQYLCASSEGLIQETQYFGPGTRLLVL.

This clonotype has just a few counts. The CDR3 DNA reads as TGTGCCAGCAGGGGGTACTACGAGCAGTACTTC. Its protein product is CASRGYYEQYF. This chain connects TRBV25-1 to TRBJ2-7, with D uncertain. Germline CDR1 is MGHDK and CDR2 is SYGVNS. This CDR3 is 11 amino acids long. Between the trimmed V and J ends, which lost 6 bases and 3 bases, there was a span of 6 bases.

This chain joins TRBV7-7 and TRBJ2-1; D is uncertain. The ends were cut back, 6 bases at V and 7 bases at J, with 19 bases in the middle. Germline CDR1 SSHAT, CDR2 FNYEAQ (reference sequence). CDR3 size: 15 residues. The CDR3 loop is CASSQGPRAENEQFF. The CDR3, as DNA: TGTGCCAGCAGTCAAGGGCCACGGGCTGAGAATGAGCAGTTCTTC.

The rearrangement uses TRBV9 and TRBJ2-1; TRBD1 is a possible D gene (7 bases). V lost 5 bases and J lost 2, with 11 bases in between. Germline CDR1 reads SGDLS; CDR2 reads YYNGEE. This CDR3 is 14 amino acids long. This chain's CDR3 is CASRPGGTYNEQFF. The CDR3, as DNA: TGTGCCAGCAGACCAGGGGGGACCTACAATGAGCAGTTCTTC.